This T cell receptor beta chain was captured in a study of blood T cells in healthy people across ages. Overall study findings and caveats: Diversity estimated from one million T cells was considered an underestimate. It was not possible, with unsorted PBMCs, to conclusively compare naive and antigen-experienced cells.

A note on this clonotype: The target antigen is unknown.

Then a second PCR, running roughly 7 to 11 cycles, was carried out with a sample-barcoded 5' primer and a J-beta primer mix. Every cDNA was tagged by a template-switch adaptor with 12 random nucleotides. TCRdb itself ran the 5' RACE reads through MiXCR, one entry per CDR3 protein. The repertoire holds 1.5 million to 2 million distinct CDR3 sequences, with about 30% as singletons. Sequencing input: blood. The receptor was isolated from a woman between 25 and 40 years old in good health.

This CDR3 is CASSQSGTGASSGYTF. CDR3 in DNA: TGTGCCAGCAGTCAATCCGGGACAGGGGCATCAAGTGGCTACACCTTC. The chain carries TRBV12-3 or TRBV12-4 and TRBJ1-2, with 10 bases matching TRBD1. This CDR3 contains 16 residues. After removal of 5 bases from V and 7 bases from J, the junction contained 13 bases not matched to a gene.